This passage covers 29 T cell receptor beta chains from one sample sequenced in a study of blood T cell repertoires in COVID-19. Sequencing used immunoSEQ multiplex PCR; TCRdb keeps in-frame clones, though not all of them. Of 350,000 to 400,000 clones listed, just over 90% were seen once; the top ten hold more than 0.85%. Sequencing used PBMCs or T cells enriched from blood (not recorded which). Receptors were obtained from a middle-aged woman who had been exposed to COVID-19.

V usage is TRBV18 and J usage is TRBJ2-7; TRBD2 agrees at 10 bases. The CDR3 spans 15 residues. The V gene end was trimmed by 1 base and the J gene end by 2 bases; junction bases not matched to a gene: 2. Germline V lookup: CDR1 KGHSH, CDR2 LQKENI. CDR3 sequence: CASSPRTSGTYEQYF. The DNA of the CDR3 is TGTGCCAGCTCACCACGAACTAGCGGGACCTACGAGCAGTACTTC.

The CDR3 sequence: CASSLYLLTNTGELFF. CDR3 in DNA: TGTGCCAGCAGCTTATATCTTCTAACGAACACCGGGGAGCTGTTTTTT. This sequence joins TRBV7-8 and TRBJ2-2, with D unresolved. The CDR3 contains 16 residues. The V gene's germline CDR1 is SGHVS and CDR2 FQNEAQ. V was shortened by 2 bases and J by 0 bases, with 10 bases between the two germline ends. Full variable domain (rest looked up from reference TRBV7-8 and TRBJ2-2): GAGVSQSPRYKVAKRGQDVALRCDPISGHVSLFWYQQALGQGPEFLTYFQNEAQLDKSGLPSDRFFAERPEGSVSTLKIQRTQQEDSAVYLCASSLYLLTNTGELFFGEGSRLTVL.

This chain uses TRBV6-1 with TRBJ1-2; D unclear. The CDR3 is 15 amino acids. V gave up 2 bases and J gave up 3 bases, with 13 bases separating them. The V gene's germline CDR1 is MNHNS and CDR2 SASEGT. The CDR3 bases are TGTGCCAGCAGTGAATCTGTAGCCACCTACTATGGCTACACCTTC. This encodes CASSESVATYYGYTF.

CDR3 in DNA: TGCGCCAGCAGTGCCACAGGGGGAACAACTGAAGCTTTCTTT. Protein: CASSATGGTTEAFF. The chain employs TRBV10-1 and TRBJ1-1; 8 positions match TRBD1. Losses at the gene ends were 4 bases for V and 5 bases for J; bases not matched to a gene: 6. Germline V lookup: CDR1 WNHNN, CDR2 SYGVQD (reference sequence). CDR3 length equals 14 residues.

The chain couples TRBV2 to TRBJ1-1; D gene unclear. The length of the CDR3 is 14 residues. Germline loops: CDR1 SNHLY, CDR2 FYNNEI. The V end was cut by 3 bases, the J end by 3 bases, with 11 bases between. DNA for the CDR3: TGTGCCAGCAGTGATGGCAGAGCGCACACTGAAGCTTTCTTT. Its protein is CASSDGRAHTEAFF.

V usage is TRBV7-9 and J usage is TRBJ1-2, with D maybe TRBD1 (6 bases). The V and J ends lost 4 bases and 4 bases respectively, with 10 bases between them. Germline-derived CDR1 and CDR2 are SEHNR and FQNEAQ (reference sequence). This CDR3 region has 13 residues. CDR3 sequence (DNA): TGTGCCAGCAGCTCGGACAGCTTCTATGGCTACACCTTC. Amino acid sequence: CASSSDSFYGYTF.

The rearrangement links TRBV29-1 to TRBJ1-2; 8 bases map to TRBD1. The germline CDR1 and CDR2 sequences are SQVTM and ANQGSEA. CDR3 size: 15 residues. The V and J ends lost 4 bases and 2 bases, in that order; junction bases with no gene match: 9. The CDR3: CSVGNRQGRNYGYTF. The DNA of the CDR3 is TGCAGCGTTGGAAACCGACAGGGGCGAAACTATGGCTACACCTTC.

A single count supports this clone. The V gene is TRBV2, the J gene TRBJ1-2; 7 bases fit TRBD1. In germline, CDR1 is SNHLY, CDR2 FYNNEI. J lost 2 bases, V lost 4 bases, and 4 bases had no gene match. CDR3 length equals 14 residues. Written as DNA, the CDR3 is TGTGCCAGCAGTGCACAGGGGATCAACTATGGCTACACCTTC. Amino acids: CASSAQGINYGYTF.

The CDR3 coding sequence is TGTGCCAGTGGGGCCAATTTACGGACAGGACATTATCAGCCCCAGCATTTT. It translates to CASGANLRTGHYQPQHF. V usage is TRBV19 and J usage is TRBJ1-5; the match to TRBD1 covers 7 bases. Germline assignment: CDR1 LNHDA and CDR2 SQIVND (reference sequence). Losses at the gene ends were 8 bases for V and 5 bases for J; bases not matched to a gene: 18. CDR3 size: 17 residues.

The chain joins TRBV14 to TRBJ2-1; no clear D gene. The V gene lost 3 bases and the J gene lost 0 bases, with 15 bases spanning the gap. The CDR3 is made up of 17 amino acids. Per germline, CDR1 SGHDN and CDR2 FVKESK. DNA of the CDR3: TGTGCCAGCAGCCAGTCAGCTTCGAGGAGCTCCTACAATGAGCAGTTCTTC. It specifies CASSQSASRSSYNEQFF.

The gene calls are TRBV5-4 and TRBJ2-5, with a tentative D call TRBD1 (6 bases). Trimming removed 4 bases from V and 5 bases from J, with 12 bases in between. CDR3 length equals 13 residues. The germline V gene has CDR1 SGHNT and CDR2 YYREEE (reference sequence). The CDR3 nucleotides read TGTGCCAGCAGCCCCAACCAGGGGGAGACCCAGTACTTC. It codes for CASSPNQGETQYF. The full variable domain, with the rest looked up from reference TRBV5-4 and TRBJ2-5, is ETGVTQSPTHLIKTRGQQVTLRCSSQSGHNTVSWYQQALGQGPQFIFQYYREEENGRGNFPPRFSGLQFPNYSSELNVNALELDDSALYLCASSPNQGETQYFGPGTRLLVL.

For the CDR3, the DNA is TGTGCCAGTAGTACACCAAGACAGGGTTTGTCTGGCTACACCTTC. This codes for CASSTPRQGLSGYTF. The chain combines TRBV19 with TRBJ1-2; 7 nucleotides agree with TRBD1. V was pared by 4 bases and J by 7 bases, with 12 bases of the junction left unmatched. The CDR3 spans 15 residues. CDR1 and CDR2 (germline): LNHDA, SQIVND (reference sequence). Full variable domain (remainder filled in from reference TRBV19 and TRBJ1-2): DGGITQSPKYLFRKEGQNVTLSCEQNLNHDAMYWYRQDPGQGLRLIYYSQIVNDFQKGDIAEGYSVSREKKESFPLTVTSAQKNPTAFYLCASSTPRQGLSGYTFGSGTRLTVV.

The chain carries TRBV30 and TRBJ1-2, with D possibly being TRBD1 (5 bases). CDR3 length equals 15 residues. V was shortened by 2 bases and J by 4 bases, with 17 bases between the two germline ends. CDR1 and CDR2 (germline): GTSNPN, SVGIG (reference sequence). The CDR3: CAWSFGGVLPYGYTF. The CDR3 DNA reads as TGTGCCTGGAGTTTTGGAGGGGTACTCCCCTATGGCTACACCTTC.

This chain uses TRBV3-1 (or the pseudogene TRBV3-2) with TRBJ2-1, with 9 bases fitting TRBD2. CDR1 LGHDT and CDR2 YNNKEL come from the germline V gene (reference sequence). Germline trimming cut 5 bases from V and 8 bases from J; bases unmatched to any gene: 10. The CDR3 covers 15 residues. The CDR3 reads CASSKGTSKVHEQFF. CDR3 bases: TGTGCCAGCAGCAAAGGGACTAGCAAAGTCCATGAGCAGTTCTTC.

This clone occurred once. The chain employs TRBV5-1 and TRBJ2-7; 13 positions match TRBD2. Germline CDR1 reads SGHRS; CDR2 reads YFSETQ. This CDR3 has 18 amino acids. With 0 bases clipped from V and 4 bases from J, the junction kept 10 bases outside the gene matches. The CDR3 region is CASSLGLAGGPLAYEQYF. In nucleotides, the CDR3 is TGCGCCAGCAGCTTGGGACTAGCGGGAGGCCCTTTGGCGTACGAGCAGTACTTC.

The V and J genes are TRBV19 and TRBJ1-5; D call uncertain. This CDR3 has 16 amino acids. Germline CDR1 LNHDA, CDR2 SQIVND (reference sequence). Trimming cost V 1 base and J 0 bases, with 10 bases left between them. Written as DNA, the CDR3 is TGTGCCAGTAGTATAGCGGTCTTTTATAGCAATCAGCCCCAGCATTTT. The encoded protein is CASSIAVFYSNQPQHF.

This clone has ten or more counts. V gene TRBV24-1 combines with J gene TRBJ2-7, with TRBD1 matching over 9 bases. V dropped 4 bases and J dropped 5; count of bases not matched to a gene: 14. The CDR3 has 17 residues. Germline V lookup: CDR1 KGHDR, CDR2 SFDVKD. The CDR3: CATSDLGQGKGNNEQYF. The DNA for the CDR3 is TGTGCCACCAGTGACCTGGGACAGGGAAAAGGGAATAACGAGCAGTACTTC.

The chain uses TRBV7-2 and TRBJ2-3; TRBD2 matches at 10 bases. This CDR3 contains 16 residues. Germline lookup yields CDR1 SGHTA and CDR2 FQGNSA. The V gene end was trimmed by 5 bases and the J gene end by 4 bases; junction bases not matched to a gene: 9. The CDR3 loop reads CASSQDRLAGADTQYF. The DNA for the CDR3 is TGTGCCAGCAGCCAAGACAGACTAGCGGGCGCAGATACGCAGTATTTT.

This chain joins TRBV5-6 and TRBJ2-7, with TRBD1 identical over 7 bases. The CDR3 length is 14 residues. Trimming at V came to 4 bases and at J to 2 bases, leaving 6 bases not matched to a gene. The germline CDR1 and CDR2 sequences are SGHDT and YYEEEE. In nucleotides, the CDR3 is TGTGCCAGCAGCGGGACAGTGGGAACCTACGAGCAGTACTTC. Amino acids: CASSGTVGTYEQYF. Together with reference TRBV5-6 and TRBJ2-7, the CDR3 gives the full variable domain: DAGVTQSPTHLIKTRGQQVTLRCSPKSGHDTVSWYQQALGQGPQFIFQYYEEEERQRGNFPDRFSGHQFPNYSSELNVNALLLGDSALYLCASSGTVGTYEQYFGPGTRLTVT.

This chain uses TRBV7-3 with TRBJ1-1; D gene ambiguous. The V gene's germline CDR1 is SGHTA and CDR2 FQGTGA. This CDR3 spans 14 amino acids. The V gene lost 0 bases and the J gene lost 8 bases, with 13 bases spanning the gap. For the CDR3, the DNA is TGTGCCAGCAGCTTAACCCCCGCAAGCCTCGAAGCTTTCTTT. Translation: CASSLTPASLEAFF.

The rearrangement links TRBV11-3 to TRBJ2-7; no clear D. Trimming took off 0 bases at V and 9 bases at J, with 6 bases between the two ends. CDR3 size: 11 residues. Germline V CDR1 and CDR2: SGHNT, YENEEA. CDR3 nucleotide sequence: TGTGCCAGCAGCTTAGACAATGTGCAGTACTTC. Its translation is CASSLDNVQYF.

V and J are TRBV4-3 and TRBJ1-3, with D possibly being TRBD1 (5 bases). This CDR3 is 20 amino acids long. Germline CDR1 and CDR2: LGHNA and YSLEER. Trimming shortened V by 0 bases and J by 4 bases, and 25 bases separated the two germline ends. The CDR3: CASSQENYRNRIASGNTIYF. As DNA, the CDR3 is TGCGCCAGCAGCCAAGAGAATTACAGGAATAGAATTGCCTCGGGAAACACCATATATTTT.

This clone was found once. Other DNA variants within this sample encode the same CDR3. The CDR3, as DNA: TGTGCCAGCAGCCCCTCAGGTTCACCCCTCCACTTT. Its protein product is CASSPSGSPLHF. This sequence joins TRBV6-5 and TRBJ1-6; no definite D call. The CDR3 runs 12 residues. CDR1 MNHEY and CDR2 SVGAGI come from the germline V gene. V was cut by 6 bases and J by 9 bases, with 9 bases left in between.

The chain has TRBV11-3 and TRBJ2-1; 15 bases are shared with TRBD2. Trimming cost V 4 bases and J 4 bases; bases outside gene matches: 11. Germline CDR1 reads SGHNT; CDR2 reads YENEEA. CDR3 length equals 19 residues. The CDR3 sequence: CASSSYGTSGGSKYNEQFF. CDR3 coding DNA: TGTGCCAGCAGCTCTTACGGGACTAGCGGGGGGTCCAAGTACAATGAGCAGTTCTTC.

The chain recombines TRBV28 with TRBJ1-1; no clear D. Germline V gene lookup returns CDR1 MDHEN and CDR2 SYDVKM. With 3 bases removed from V and 7 bases from J, the gap between germline ends came to 12 bases. The CDR3 consists of 13 residues. For the CDR3, the DNA is TGTGCCAGCAGTTTGACACATCGGATTGAAGCTTTCTTT. Its translation: CASSLTHRIEAFF.

V is TRBV30 and J is TRBJ2-7; 10 bases fit TRBD1. Germline V gene data show CDR1 as GTSNPN and CDR2 as SVGIG (reference sequence). The CDR3 is made up of 14 amino acids. The J segment lost 2 bases and the V segment lost 5 bases, leaving 6 bases of the junction unmatched. CDR3 amino acids: CAWGRQGAPYEQYF. DNA of the CDR3: TGTGCCTGGGGGCGACAGGGGGCCCCCTACGAGCAGTACTTC.

The chain uses TRBV7-2 and TRBJ1-1; TRBD1 matches 7 bases. CDR3 length: 14 residues. Germline loops: CDR1 SGHTA, CDR2 FQGNSA. V lost 5 bases to trimming and J lost 1 base; unmatched junction nucleotides: 4. The CDR3 reads CASSPGDRNTEAFF. Written as DNA, the CDR3 is TGTGCCAGCAGCCCGGGGGACAGGAACACTGAAGCTTTCTTT.

The J gene is TRBJ1-2, the V gene TRBV7-3, with no clear D. The germline CDR1 and CDR2 sequences are SGHTA and FQGTGA. V shed 4 bases and J shed 4 bases, with 10 bases lying between them. The length of the CDR3 is 13 residues. The CDR3 bases are TGTGCCAGCAGCTACTCGATGTTCTATGGCTACACCTTC. It encodes CASSYSMFYGYTF.

The chain links TRBV12-5 to TRBJ2-3; D is possibly TRBD1 (6 bases). The CDR3 has 14 amino acids. The germline V and J ends were trimmed by 2 bases and 2 bases, with 8 bases remaining between them. Per germline, CDR1 LGHNT and CDR2 FRNRAP. DNA for the CDR3: TGTGCTAGTGGTTTGAACAGGGACACAGATACGCAGTATTTT. It encodes CASGLNRDTDTQYF.